The rows below give T cell receptor beta chains drawn from one sample of a study of CD8 T cells in Susac syndrome. TCRdb used MiXCR to reprocess the immunoSEQ multiplex PCR reads, holding one entry per CDR3 protein. The sample carries under 350,000 distinct CDR3 sequences, about 90% recorded once. Sequenced input: CD4+ T cells from PBMCs. These receptors were obtained from a human donor with multiple sclerosis. The conserved cysteine and the conserved F or W are not part of the CDR3 here.

TRBV12-3/TRBV12-4	ASSPRGTGRRYEQY
TRBV12-5	ASATGTSVTDTQY
TRBV29-1	SVERANNYGYT
TRBV5-1	ASSLGLARYNEQF
TRBV20-1	SARGWGAVESNQPQH
TRBV30	AWSVSLPEKLF
TRBV29-1	SVEQSGKETQY
TRBV7-9	ASRVDTDGYT
TRBV20-1	SALFSGTFDTQY
TRBV19	ASSSSGGSFYEQY
TRBV2	ASSQGQVQPQH
TRBV7-9	ASSLPGGGQGRIDTQY
TRBV29-1	SVAVLGASRETQY
TRBV20-1	SARVAAGGQRQF
TRBV6-2/TRBV6-3	ASRERGHYVAGELF
TRBV4-3	ASSQGQPIRRHGYGYT
TRBV4-2	ASSQHTSGATGELF
TRBV12-3/TRBV12-4	ASSRVGTYNEQF
TRBV20-1	SGELRGDTQY
TRBV28	ASSPWTSGYNEQF
TRBV7-9	ASSSSRTGELF
TRBV6-1	ASSEENSYEQY
TRBV5-6	ASSPRSWDLHNEQF
TRBV20-1	SANSGTPTDTQY
TRBV5-1	ASSRGTSGRRVGETQY
TRBV11-2	ASSLSGGMNGYT
TRBV6-2/TRBV6-3	ASSLAGDRRNTEAF
TRBV14	ASSQDLRVTGELF
TRBV20-1	SARDLGGRKETQY
TRBV6-1	ASSDSMPSGRNEQF
TRBV14	ASSQVTRRTEAF
TRBV23-1	ASTISAAMNTEAF
TRBV3-1	ASSSGLLGGPQH
TRBV3-1	ASSRLGLTTEAF
TRBV7-8	ASSLPRVMASGTEAF
TRBV7-9	ASSFPGGAFHGYT
TRBV12-3/TRBV12-4	ASSLRTGHEAF